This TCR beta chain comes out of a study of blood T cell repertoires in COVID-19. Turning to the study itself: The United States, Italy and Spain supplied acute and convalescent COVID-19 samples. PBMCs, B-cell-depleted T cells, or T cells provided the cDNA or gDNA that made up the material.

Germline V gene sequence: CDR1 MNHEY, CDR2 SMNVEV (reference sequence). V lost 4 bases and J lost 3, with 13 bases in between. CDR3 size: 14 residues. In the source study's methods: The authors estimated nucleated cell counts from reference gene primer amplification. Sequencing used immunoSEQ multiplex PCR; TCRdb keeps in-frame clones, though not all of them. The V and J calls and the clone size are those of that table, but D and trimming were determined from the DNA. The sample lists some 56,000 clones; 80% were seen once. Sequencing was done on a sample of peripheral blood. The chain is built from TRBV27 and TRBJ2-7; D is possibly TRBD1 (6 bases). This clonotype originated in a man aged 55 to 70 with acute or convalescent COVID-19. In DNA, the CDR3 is TGTGCCAGCAGTTATACAGGGTCCAACTACGAGCAGTACTTC. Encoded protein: CASSYTGSNYEQYF.